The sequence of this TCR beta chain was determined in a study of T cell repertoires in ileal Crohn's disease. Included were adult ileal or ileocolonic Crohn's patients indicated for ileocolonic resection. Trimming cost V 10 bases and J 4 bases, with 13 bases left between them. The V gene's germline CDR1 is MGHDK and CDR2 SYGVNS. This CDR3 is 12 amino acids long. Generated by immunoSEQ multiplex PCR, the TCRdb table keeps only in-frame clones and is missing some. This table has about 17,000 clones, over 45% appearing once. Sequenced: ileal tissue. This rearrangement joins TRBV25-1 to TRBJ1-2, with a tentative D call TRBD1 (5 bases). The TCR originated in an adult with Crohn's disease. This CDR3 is CATWRGGYGYTF. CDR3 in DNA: TGTGCCACCTGGAGGGGCGGCTATGGCTACACCTTC.